The clone carrying this T cell receptor beta chain was recorded many times. The antigen remains undetermined. In the study's own analysis: In papillary thyroid cancer, a distant-metastasis classifier was built using CDR3 differences across clinicopathological groups. TCRdb re-clonotyped the PCR reads via MiXCR. For this entry, the V and J calls and clone size follow TCRdb and not the study's own pipeline. The repertoire holds 15,000 to 20,000 clones, with under 15% as singletons. This sample stems from a study of metastatic and nonmetastatic thyroid tumors. Study summary: Comparative analysis of repertoires was undertaken across blood and tumor or nodule tissue obtained from malignant and benign thyroid patients. Whole-study findings and limits: In blood and tumor, TCR beta diversity was reportedly significantly higher in malignant thyroid tumors than in benign nodules.

Patients underwent thyroid surgery, and none had received any treatment before it. CDR3 length: 12 amino acids. V gave up 6 bases and J gave up 2 bases; unmatched junction bases: 4. Germline lookup yields CDR1 DFQATT and CDR2 SNEGSKA (reference sequence). This receptor was taken from a female donor with papillary thyroid cancer or a benign thyroid nodule (not recorded which). Some clones in this sample may be carry-over from other donors' samples. Sequencing was carried out using tumor tissue. The J gene is TRBJ2-7, the V gene TRBV20-1, with 7 bases matching TRBD1. The CDR3 loop is CSAGDSTYEQYF. CDR3 DNA: TGCAGTGCCGGGGACAGCACCTACGAGCAGTACTTC.